Reported below is one TCR beta chain. Its antigen remains unknown. The CDR3 end lies 3 residues beyond the end of the read and is filled in from the germline J gene. The data were taken from a study of Tregs in tolerant kidney transplant recipients. Regarding the study as a whole: No direct test of biological reproducibility was done here. For some patients, primers changed over time, blocking nucleotide-level comparison.

The germline V gene encodes CDR1 MNHEY and CDR2 SVGEGT. V was cut by 5 bases and J by 4 bases, with 5 bases left in between. CDR3 length equals 12 residues. Mixed chimerism was transient after nonmyeloablative marrow transplants from related graft donors. Unstimulated regulatory T cells (CD4+CD25+CD127-), CD4+CD25- non-regulatory cells, CD4 and CD8 cells were FACS-sorted from thawed PBMCs. Libraries were prepared by immunoSEQ multiplex PCR; TCRdb keeps only in-frame clonotypes and omits some of them. This repertoire includes roughly 4,900 clones. The rearrangement joins TRBV6-2 or TRBV6-3 to TRBJ2-2; D is undetermined. The receptor comes from a human patient who received a combined kidney and bone marrow transplant. Some of the T cells may derive from the graft donor. The sequencing here drew on CD4+ T cells from blood (PBMCs), taken around 14 months after the transplant. CDR3 sequence: CASSKGTGELFF. The DNA read from the CDR3 is TGTGCCAGCAGTAAGGGCACCGGGGAG.